The source of this T cell receptor beta chain is a study of response to subunit inactivated influenza vaccine. TCRdb passed the RT-PCR reads through MiXCR, listing each CDR3 protein once. There are 650,000 to 800,000 distinct CDR3 sequences in the sample; over 11% occur only once, and 5.5% to 7% lies in the top ten. This CDR3 is 15 amino acids long. Trimming removed 1 base from V and 5 bases from J; junction bases left unmatched: 7. CDR1 DFQATT and CDR2 SNEGSKA come from the germline V gene (reference sequence). This chain links TRBV20-1 with TRBJ1-5, with TRBD1 matching over 8 bases. The sequenced sample was PBMCs from blood, obtained less than 15 days before vaccination. The TCR was taken from a man over 45 who received an inactivated influenza vaccine. The CDR3 coding sequence is TGCAGTGCTAGAGTGGCAGGGGGCTATGATCAGCCCCAGCATTTT. As protein: CSARVAGGYDQPQHF.